This is a list of T cell receptor beta chains from one sample in a study of shared clonotypes between healthy human individuals. Some clones are missing from TCRdb's copy, which holds only in-frame ones; the method was immunoSEQ multiplex PCR. Here the sample spans about 1.5 million clones, roughly 96% being singletons. Material for sequencing was naive CD4+ T cells sorted from blood. The receptors shown here come from a man aged 30 to 45 in good health. The CDR3 runs from the conserved cysteine through the conserved F or W. D genes are given only for firm matches. Only some rows state a clone size, as once, few, many or a class for expanded clones.

J,length,size,V,D,CDR3,DNA
TRBJ2-3,17,NA,TRBV5-4,TRBD2,CASSPPGLAGGTDTQYF,TGTGCCAGCAGCCCACCGGGACTAGCGGGGGGCACAGATACGCAGTATTTT
TRBJ2-7,15,NA,TRBV5-4,NA,CASSLWSGYSYEQYF,TGTGCCAGCAGCCTTTGGAGCGGATACTCCTACGAGCAGTACTTC
TRBJ1-2,13,NA,TRBV28,TRBD1,CASSLRTGYGYTF,TGTGCCAGCAGCCTTCGGACAGGGTATGGCTACACCTTC
TRBJ2-7,14,NA,TRBV21-1,NA,CASSTRGKGCEQYF,TGTGCCAGCAGCACCAGGGGGAAAGGGTGCGAGCAGTACTTC
TRBJ2-7,15,NA,TRBV5-1,TRBD2,CASSYDSGTAYEQYF,TGCGCCAGCAGCTATGATAGCGGGACCGCCTACGAGCAGTACTTC
TRBJ1-4,15,NA,TRBV5-4,NA,CASSLGHATNEKLFF,TGTGCCAGCAGCTTAGGACACGCAACTAATGAAAAACTGTTTTTT
TRBJ2-3,15,NA,TRBV18,TRBD2,CASSPTSDRTDTQYF,TGTGCCAGCTCACCAACTAGCGATCGAACAGATACGCAGTATTTT
TRBJ2-5,14,NA,TRBV7-9,TRBD1,CASSAGTAQETQYF,TGTGCCAGCAGCGCCGGGACAGCACAAGAGACCCAGTACTTC
TRBJ2-7,14,NA,TRBV5-1,NA,CASSFTDSSYEQYF,TGCGCCAGCAGCTTCACGGACAGCTCCTACGAGCAGTACTTC
TRBJ2-3,16,NA,TRBV5-5,NA,CASSFPGAISTDTQYF,TGTGCCAGCAGCTTCCCAGGGGCTATAAGCACAGATACGCAGTATTTT
TRBJ1-4,12,few,TRBV7-9,NA,CASSPPLEKLFF,TGTGCCAGCAGCCCGCCATTAGAAAAACTGTTTTTT
TRBJ2-1,14,NA,TRBV11-2,NA,CASSPELLLEEQFF,TGTGCCAGCAGCCCAGAACTCTTGCTCGAGGAGCAGTTCTTC
TRBJ2-3,14,NA,TRBV7-2,NA,CASSLAHRDYTQYF,TGTGCCAGCAGCTTAGCCCACAGGGATTATACGCAGTATTTT
TRBJ2-3,16,NA,TRBV15,NA,CATSRRRTSSTDTQYF,TGTGCCACCAGCCGAAGAAGGACCAGCAGCACAGATACGCAGTATTTT
TRBJ1-5,16,NA,TRBV5-1,NA,CASSLGQGVDNQPQHF,TGCGCCAGCAGCTTGGGGCAAGGGGTCGATAATCAGCCCCAGCATTTT
TRBJ1-1,14,NA,TRBV5-1,NA,CASSLNLGGPEAFF,TGCGCCAGCAGCTTGAACCTTGGAGGGCCTGAAGCTTTCTTT
TRBJ2-2,16,NA,TRBV15,NA,CATSRDQLAQTGELFF,TGTGCCACCAGCAGAGATCAGCTAGCCCAGACCGGGGAGCTGTTTTTT
TRBJ2-7,16,NA,TRBV19,NA,CASSMRRGRGAYEQYF,TGTGCCAGTAGTATGAGGAGGGGACGTGGTGCCTACGAGCAGTACTTC
TRBJ2-5,14,NA,TRBV5-1,TRBD1,CASTRTGPQETQYF,TGCGCCAGCACCAGGACAGGGCCACAAGAGACCCAGTACTTC
TRBJ2-5,15,NA,TRBV5-1,TRBD1,CASSPDRGISETQYF,TGCGCCAGCAGCCCGGACAGGGGGATTTCGGAGACCCAGTACTTC
TRBJ2-7,12,NA,TRBV14,NA,CASSHWGEEQYF,TGTGCCAGCAGCCATTGGGGTGAGGAGCAGTACTTC
TRBJ2-7,13,NA,TRBV11-2,NA,CASSLGTPYEQYF,TGTGCCAGCAGCCTCGGGACTCCGTACGAGCAGTACTTC
TRBJ2-5,13,NA,TRBV28,NA,CASSYGGLETQYF,TGTGCCAGCAGTTACGGGGGGCTAGAGACCCAGTACTTC
TRBJ2-3,16,NA,TRBV11-2,TRBD1,CASSFPGQGRTDTQYF,TGTGCCAGCAGCTTCCCGGGACAGGGTCGAACAGATACGCAGTATTTT
TRBJ2-1,16,NA,TRBV5-6,NA,CASRKSAHGSYNEQFF,TGTGCCAGCAGGAAGTCGGCTCACGGCTCCTACAATGAGCAGTTCTTC
TRBJ1-3,18,NA,TRBV30,TRBD1,CAWRRGRQAADSGNTIYF,TGTGCCTGGAGGAGGGGGCGACAGGCAGCGGACTCTGGAAACACCATATATTTT
TRBJ2-3,14,NA,TRBV7-2,NA,CASSLSRATDTQYF,TGTGCCAGCAGCTTAAGCAGGGCCACAGATACGCAGTATTTT
TRBJ2-7,17,NA,TRBV18,TRBD1,CASSPLQTGQGVNEQYF,TGTGCCAGCTCGCCGTTGCAAACCGGACAGGGCGTAAACGAGCAGTACTTC